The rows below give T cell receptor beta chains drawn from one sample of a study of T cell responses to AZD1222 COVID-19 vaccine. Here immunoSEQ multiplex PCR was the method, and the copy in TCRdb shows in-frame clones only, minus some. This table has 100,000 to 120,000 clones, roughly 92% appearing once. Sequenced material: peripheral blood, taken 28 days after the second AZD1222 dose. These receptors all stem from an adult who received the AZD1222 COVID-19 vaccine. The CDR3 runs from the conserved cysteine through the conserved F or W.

CDR3aa: CASSIYRANNQPQHF
j_gene: TRBJ1-5
v_gene: TRBV19

CDR3aa: CASSLGGRQETQYF
j_gene: TRBJ2-5
v_gene: TRBV7-2

CDR3aa: CASSLGPRGTSTDTQYF
j_gene: TRBJ2-3
v_gene: TRBV7-2

CDR3aa: CASRARDREKLFF
j_gene: TRBJ1-4
v_gene: TRBV6-5

CDR3aa: CASSLDRVTYEQYF
j_gene: TRBJ2-7
v_gene: TRBV2

CDR3aa: CASSLGPTNTEAFF
j_gene: TRBJ1-1
v_gene: TRBV11-2

CDR3aa: CASTSIWDSPIGYTF
j_gene: TRBJ1-2
v_gene: TRBV2

CDR3aa: CASSHILAGDSPLHF
j_gene: TRBJ1-6
v_gene: TRBV7-8

CDR3aa: CASRLPRTGGFGYTF
j_gene: TRBJ1-2
v_gene: TRBV6-5

CDR3aa: CASSLDPGVGELFF
j_gene: TRBJ2-2
v_gene: TRBV5-1

CDR3aa: CASSSAGAGNSPLHF
j_gene: TRBJ1-6
v_gene: TRBV7-2

CDR3aa: CASSLAGNSYEQYF
j_gene: TRBJ2-7
v_gene: TRBV5-4

CDR3aa: CASSPDSLVHNSPLHF
j_gene: TRBJ1-6
v_gene: TRBV28

CDR3aa: CASRPGTRDDEQFF
j_gene: TRBJ2-1
v_gene: TRBV5-4

CDR3aa: CSARDRESYTF
j_gene: TRBJ1-2
v_gene: TRBV20-1

CDR3aa: CASSSGQGRSNYGYTF
j_gene: TRBJ1-2
v_gene: TRBV27

CDR3aa: CASSLRQGSHYEQYF
j_gene: TRBJ2-7
v_gene: TRBV7-2

CDR3aa: CASSSPAHGYYEQYF
j_gene: TRBJ2-7
v_gene: TRBV11-2

CDR3aa: CASSYRQRTDTQYF
j_gene: TRBJ2-3
v_gene: TRBV7-2

CDR3aa: CASTSGGAADTQYF
j_gene: TRBJ2-3
v_gene: TRBV10-3

CDR3aa: CASSMGGVGADTQYF
j_gene: TRBJ2-3
v_gene: TRBV7-8

CDR3aa: CASSLGWGSYNEQFF
j_gene: TRBJ2-1
v_gene: TRBV5-4

CDR3aa: CASSHWPRVNEKLFF
j_gene: TRBJ1-4
v_gene: TRBV3-1/TRBV3-2

CDR3aa: CASSPQGDNQPQHF
j_gene: TRBJ1-5
v_gene: TRBV18

CDR3aa: CASSFSAQTGYEQYF
j_gene: TRBJ2-7
v_gene: TRBV27

CDR3aa: CASSQVPGGNYGYTF
j_gene: TRBJ1-2
v_gene: TRBV3-1/TRBV3-2

CDR3aa: CASSPGDRNYGYTF
j_gene: TRBJ1-2
v_gene: TRBV5-1

CDR3aa: CASGWTSGGTNEQFF
j_gene: TRBJ2-1
v_gene: TRBV3-1/TRBV3-2

CDR3aa: CASGLQGTYTGELFF
j_gene: TRBJ2-2
v_gene: TRBV12-5

CDR3aa: CASSPPARQDTGELFF
j_gene: TRBJ2-2
v_gene: TRBV18

CDR3aa: CAWSLDYEQYF
j_gene: TRBJ2-7
v_gene: TRBV30

CDR3aa: CASALGGGTEAFF
j_gene: TRBJ1-1
v_gene: TRBV10-1

CDR3aa: CASSHNRGGYEQYF
j_gene: TRBJ2-7
v_gene: TRBV4-2

CDR3aa: CASSQDTREEKLFF
j_gene: TRBJ1-4
v_gene: TRBV3-1/TRBV3-2

CDR3aa: CASTKFRQVGELFF
j_gene: TRBJ2-2
v_gene: TRBV4-2

CDR3aa: CASRGSTANTEAFF
j_gene: TRBJ1-1
v_gene: TRBV28

CDR3aa: CAWTRLRTGGEQYF
j_gene: TRBJ2-7
v_gene: TRBV30

CDR3aa: CASSRVGGNYGYTF
j_gene: TRBJ1-2
v_gene: TRBV6-5

CDR3aa: CATYGDKQETQYF
j_gene: TRBJ2-5
v_gene: TRBV24-1

CDR3aa: CASPQGGSEQFF
j_gene: TRBJ2-1
v_gene: TRBV7-2

CDR3aa: CASSYGLAGLITDTQYF
j_gene: TRBJ2-3
v_gene: TRBV6-2/TRBV6-3

CDR3aa: CASSVSTRGVGGLDTQYF
j_gene: TRBJ2-3
v_gene: TRBV9

CDR3aa: CASSFRSNSGGGEQYF
j_gene: TRBJ2-7
v_gene: TRBV27

CDR3aa: CASSESDLQPQHF
j_gene: TRBJ1-5
v_gene: TRBV5-5

CDR3aa: CASSFGGTGYSPLHF
j_gene: TRBJ1-6
v_gene: TRBV7-8

CDR3aa: CASGPTSGGAFYNEQFF
j_gene: TRBJ2-1
v_gene: TRBV12-5

CDR3aa: CASSEQGPGELFF
j_gene: TRBJ2-2
v_gene: TRBV2

CDR3aa: CASSFFAGGEQFF
j_gene: TRBJ2-1
v_gene: TRBV7-9

CDR3aa: CASSQTDTGELFF
j_gene: TRBJ2-2
v_gene: TRBV3-1/TRBV3-2

CDR3aa: CASSVQGANTEAFF
j_gene: TRBJ1-1
v_gene: TRBV7-2

CDR3aa: CASTRTSGTGHNQPQHF
j_gene: TRBJ1-5
v_gene: TRBV19

CDR3aa: CASSEDGRAGGIEAFF
j_gene: TRBJ1-1
v_gene: TRBV6-4